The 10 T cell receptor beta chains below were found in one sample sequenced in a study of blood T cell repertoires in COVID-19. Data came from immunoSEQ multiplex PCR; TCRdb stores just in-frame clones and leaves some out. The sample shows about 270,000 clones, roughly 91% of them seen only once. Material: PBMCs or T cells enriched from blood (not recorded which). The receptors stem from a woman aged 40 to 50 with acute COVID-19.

The CDR3 DNA follows: TGTGCCAGCAGTTACGCGGGGCTCGCCTACAATGAGCAGTTCTTC. Protein sequence: CASSYAGLAYNEQFF. The chain uses TRBV6-2 or TRBV6-3 and TRBJ2-1, with a possible D match to TRBD2 (6 bases). From germline, CDR1 is MNHEY and CDR2 SVGEGT. Trimming took off 2 bases at V and 2 bases at J, with 10 bases between the two ends. This CDR3 is 15 amino acids long.

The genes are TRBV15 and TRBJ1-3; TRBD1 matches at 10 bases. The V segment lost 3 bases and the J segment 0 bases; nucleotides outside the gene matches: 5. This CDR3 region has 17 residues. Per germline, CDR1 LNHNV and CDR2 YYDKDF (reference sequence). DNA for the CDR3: TGTGCCACCAGCAGGAGGGACAGGGGAAGCTCTGGAAACACCATATATTTT. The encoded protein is CATSRRDRGSSGNTIYF.

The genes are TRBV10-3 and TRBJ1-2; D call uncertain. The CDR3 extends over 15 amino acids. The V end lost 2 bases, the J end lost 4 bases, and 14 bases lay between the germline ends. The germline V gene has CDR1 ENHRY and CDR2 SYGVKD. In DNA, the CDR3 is TGTGCCATCAGTGAGCAGGCAGCGGGCGGCTATGGCTACACCTTC. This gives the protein CAISEQAAGGYGYTF.

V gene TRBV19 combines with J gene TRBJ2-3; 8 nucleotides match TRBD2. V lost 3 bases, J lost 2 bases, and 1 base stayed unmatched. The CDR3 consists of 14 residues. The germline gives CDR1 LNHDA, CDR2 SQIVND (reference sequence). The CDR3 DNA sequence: TGTGCCAGTAGTATGCGGGGGGACACAGATACGCAGTATTTT. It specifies CASSMRGDTDTQYF.

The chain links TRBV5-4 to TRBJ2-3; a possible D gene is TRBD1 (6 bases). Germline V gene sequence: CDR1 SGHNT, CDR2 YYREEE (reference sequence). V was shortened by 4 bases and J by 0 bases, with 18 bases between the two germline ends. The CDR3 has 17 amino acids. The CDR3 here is CASSPSKQGLSTDTQYF. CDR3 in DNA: TGTGCCAGCAGCCCGAGTAAACAGGGTCTGAGCACAGATACGCAGTATTTT. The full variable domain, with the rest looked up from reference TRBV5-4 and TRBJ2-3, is ETGVTQSPTHLIKTRGQQVTLRCSSQSGHNTVSWYQQALGQGPQFIFQYYREEENGRGNFPPRFSGLQFPNYSSELNVNALELDDSALYLCASSPSKQGLSTDTQYFGPGTRLTVL.

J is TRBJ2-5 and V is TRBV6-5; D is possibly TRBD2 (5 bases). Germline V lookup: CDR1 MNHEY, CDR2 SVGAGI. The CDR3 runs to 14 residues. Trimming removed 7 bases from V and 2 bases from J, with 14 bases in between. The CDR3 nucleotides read TGTGCCAGCACCCCTATCACTAGTCAAGAGACCCAGTACTTC. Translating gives CASTPITSQETQYF.

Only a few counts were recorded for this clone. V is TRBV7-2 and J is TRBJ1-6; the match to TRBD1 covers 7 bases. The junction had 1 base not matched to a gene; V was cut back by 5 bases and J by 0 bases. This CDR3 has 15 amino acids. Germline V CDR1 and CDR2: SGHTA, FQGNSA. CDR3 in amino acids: CASSRDSSYNSPLHF. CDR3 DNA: TGTGCCAGCAGCCGGGACAGCTCCTATAATTCACCCCTCCACTTT.

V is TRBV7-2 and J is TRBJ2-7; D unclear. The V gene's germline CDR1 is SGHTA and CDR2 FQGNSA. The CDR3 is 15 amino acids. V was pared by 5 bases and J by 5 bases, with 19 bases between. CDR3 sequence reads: CASSPQTTAVDEQYF. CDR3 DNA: TGTGCCAGCAGCCCCCAGACCACGGCGGTGGACGAGCAGTACTTC.

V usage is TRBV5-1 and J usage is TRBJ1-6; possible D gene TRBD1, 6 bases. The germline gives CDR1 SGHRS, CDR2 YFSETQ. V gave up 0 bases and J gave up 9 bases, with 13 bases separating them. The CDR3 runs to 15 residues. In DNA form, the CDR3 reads TGCGCCAGCAGCTTGGATGGGGGCGAGGTTTCACCCCTCCACTTT. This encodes CASSLDGGEVSPLHF.

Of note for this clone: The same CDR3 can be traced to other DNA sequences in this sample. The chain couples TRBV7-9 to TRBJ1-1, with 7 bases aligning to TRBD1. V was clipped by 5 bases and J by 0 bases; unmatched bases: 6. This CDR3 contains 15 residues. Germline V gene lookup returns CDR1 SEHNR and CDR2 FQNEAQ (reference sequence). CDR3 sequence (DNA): TGTGCCAGCAGCCCGAGACAGGGCTTGAACACTGAAGCTTTCTTT. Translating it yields CASSPRQGLNTEAFF.